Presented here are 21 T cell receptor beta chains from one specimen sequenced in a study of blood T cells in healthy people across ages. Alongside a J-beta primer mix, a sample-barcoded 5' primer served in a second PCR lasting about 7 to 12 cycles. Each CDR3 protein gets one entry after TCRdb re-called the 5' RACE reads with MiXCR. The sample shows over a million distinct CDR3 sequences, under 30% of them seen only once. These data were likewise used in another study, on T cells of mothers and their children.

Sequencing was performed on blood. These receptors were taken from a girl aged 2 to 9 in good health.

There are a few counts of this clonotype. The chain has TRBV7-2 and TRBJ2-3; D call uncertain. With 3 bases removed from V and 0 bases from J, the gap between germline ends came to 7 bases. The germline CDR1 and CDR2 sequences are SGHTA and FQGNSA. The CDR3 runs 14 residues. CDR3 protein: CASSFWASTDTQYF. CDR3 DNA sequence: TGTGCCAGCAGCTTTTGGGCTAGCACAGATACGCAGTATTTT.

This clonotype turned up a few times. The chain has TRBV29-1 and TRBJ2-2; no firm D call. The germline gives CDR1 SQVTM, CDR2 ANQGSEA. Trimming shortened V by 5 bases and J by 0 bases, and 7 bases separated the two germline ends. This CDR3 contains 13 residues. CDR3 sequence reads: CSVQLPNTGELFF. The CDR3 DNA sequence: TGCAGCGTTCAGCTGCCGAACACCGGGGAGCTGTTTTTT.

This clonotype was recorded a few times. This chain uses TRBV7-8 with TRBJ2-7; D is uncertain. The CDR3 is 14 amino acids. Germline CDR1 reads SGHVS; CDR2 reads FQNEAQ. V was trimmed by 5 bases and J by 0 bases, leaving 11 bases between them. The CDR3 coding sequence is TGTGCCAGCAGCCCCTCCTCGGCCTCCTACGAGCAGTACTTC. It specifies CASSPSSASYEQYF.

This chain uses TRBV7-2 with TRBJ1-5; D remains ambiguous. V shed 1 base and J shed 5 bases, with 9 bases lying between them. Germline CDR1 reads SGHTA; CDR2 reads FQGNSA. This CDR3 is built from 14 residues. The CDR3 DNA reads TGTGCCAGCAGCTTAGGTCTGAGGGATCAGCCCCAGCATTTT. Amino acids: CASSLGLRDQPQHF.

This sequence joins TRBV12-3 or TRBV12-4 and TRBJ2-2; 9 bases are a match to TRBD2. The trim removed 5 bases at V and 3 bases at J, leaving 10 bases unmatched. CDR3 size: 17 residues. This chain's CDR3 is CASSTKLAGIYTGELFF. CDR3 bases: TGTGCCAGCAGTACCAAGCTAGCGGGGATATACACCGGGGAGCTGTTTTTT.

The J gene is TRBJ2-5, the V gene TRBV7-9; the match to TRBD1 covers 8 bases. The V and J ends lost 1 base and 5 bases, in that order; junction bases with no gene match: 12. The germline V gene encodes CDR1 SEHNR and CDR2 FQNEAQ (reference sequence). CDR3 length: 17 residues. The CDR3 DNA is TGTGCCAGCAGCTTAGAACAGGGGGATCTCTGGAGGGAGACCCAGTACTTC. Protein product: CASSLEQGDLWRETQYF. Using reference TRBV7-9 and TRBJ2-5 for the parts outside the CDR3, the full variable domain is DTGVSQNPRHKITKRGQNVTFRCDPISEHNRLYWYRQTLGQGPEFLTYFQNEAQLEKSRLLSDRFSAERPKGSFSTLEIQRTEQGDSAMYLCASSLEQGDLWRETQYFGPGTRLLVL.

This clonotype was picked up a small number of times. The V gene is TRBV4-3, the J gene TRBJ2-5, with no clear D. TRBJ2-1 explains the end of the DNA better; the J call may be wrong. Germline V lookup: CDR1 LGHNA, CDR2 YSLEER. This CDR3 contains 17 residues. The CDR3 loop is CASSQGTRPTFLNEQFF. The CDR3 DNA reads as TGCGCCAGCAGCCAAGGTACTCGCCCAACCTTTCTCAATGAGCAGTTCTTC.

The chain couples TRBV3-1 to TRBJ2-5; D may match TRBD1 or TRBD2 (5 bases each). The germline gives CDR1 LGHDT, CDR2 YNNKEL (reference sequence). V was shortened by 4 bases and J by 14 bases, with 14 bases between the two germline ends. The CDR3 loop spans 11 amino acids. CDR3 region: CASSRTGTSYF. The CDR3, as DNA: TGTGCCAGCAGCCGAACCGGGACCTCTTACTTC.

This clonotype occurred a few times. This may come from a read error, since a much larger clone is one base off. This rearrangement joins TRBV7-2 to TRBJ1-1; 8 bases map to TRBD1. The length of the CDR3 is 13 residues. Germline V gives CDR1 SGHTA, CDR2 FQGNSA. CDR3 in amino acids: CASSRQGNTEALF. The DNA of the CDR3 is TGTGCCAGCAGCCGACAGGGGAACACTGAAGCTCTCTTT.

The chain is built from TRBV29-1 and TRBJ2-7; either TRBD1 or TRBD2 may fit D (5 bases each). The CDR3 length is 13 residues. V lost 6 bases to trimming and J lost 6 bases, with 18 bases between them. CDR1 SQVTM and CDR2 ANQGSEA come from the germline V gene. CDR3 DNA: TGCAGCGTCTCCGGGACCCCGGGCCTCGAGCAGTACTTC. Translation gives CSVSGTPGLEQYF.

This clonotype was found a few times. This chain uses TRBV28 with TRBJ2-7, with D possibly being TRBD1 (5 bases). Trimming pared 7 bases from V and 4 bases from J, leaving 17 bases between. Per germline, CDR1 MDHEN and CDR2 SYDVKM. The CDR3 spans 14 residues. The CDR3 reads CASTLAPTAYEQYF. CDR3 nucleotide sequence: TGTGCCAGCACCCTGGCCCCGACAGCTTACGAGCAGTACTTC.

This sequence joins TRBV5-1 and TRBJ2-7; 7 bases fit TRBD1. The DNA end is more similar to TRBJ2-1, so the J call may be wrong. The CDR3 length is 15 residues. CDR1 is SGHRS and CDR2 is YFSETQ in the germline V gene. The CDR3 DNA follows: TGCGCCAGCAGCTTGGAGGGACAGCTCAACAATGAGCAGTTCTTC. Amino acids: CASSLEGQLNNEQFF.

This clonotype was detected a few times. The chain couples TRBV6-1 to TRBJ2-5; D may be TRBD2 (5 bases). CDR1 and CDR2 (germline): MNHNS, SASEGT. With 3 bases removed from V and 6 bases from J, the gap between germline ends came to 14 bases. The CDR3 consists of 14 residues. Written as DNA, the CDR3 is TGTGCCAGCAGTGAGGGGAGACTGGTACAGACCCAGTACTTC. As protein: CASSEGRLVQTQYF.

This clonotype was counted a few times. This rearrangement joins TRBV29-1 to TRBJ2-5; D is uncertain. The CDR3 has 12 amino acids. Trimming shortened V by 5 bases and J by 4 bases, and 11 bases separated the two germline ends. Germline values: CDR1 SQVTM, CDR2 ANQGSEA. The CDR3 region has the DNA TGCAGCGTTTGGTCGGTGTCAGAGACCCAGTACTTC. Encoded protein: CSVWSVSETQYF.

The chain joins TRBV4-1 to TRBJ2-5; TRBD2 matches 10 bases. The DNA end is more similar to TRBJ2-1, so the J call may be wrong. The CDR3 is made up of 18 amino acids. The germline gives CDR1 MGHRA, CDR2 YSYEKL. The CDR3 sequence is CASSQEHRSSGSSGEQFF. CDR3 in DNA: TGCGCCAGCAGCCAAGAACACAGGTCTAGCGGGAGTTCGGGCGAGCAGTTCTTC.

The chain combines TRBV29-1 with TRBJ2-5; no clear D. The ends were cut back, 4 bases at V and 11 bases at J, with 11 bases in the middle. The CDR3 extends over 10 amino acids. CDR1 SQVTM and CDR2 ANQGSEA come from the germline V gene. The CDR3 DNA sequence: TGCAGCGTTGTACAAGAGGCGCAGTACTTC. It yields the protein CSVVQEAQYF. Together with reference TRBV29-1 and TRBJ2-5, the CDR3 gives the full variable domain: SAVISQKPSRDICQRGTSLTIQCQVDSQVTMMFWYRQQPGQSLTLIATANQGSEATYESGFVIDKFPISRPNLTFSTLTVSNMSPEDSSIYLCSVVQEAQYFGPGTRLLVL.

Here the CDR3 DNA reads TGTGCCAGCAGTTACTCGAGTTGGAATGAAAAACTGTTTTTT. Encoded protein: CASSYSSWNEKLFF. V and J are TRBV6-5 and TRBJ1-4; D is unresolved. The length of the CDR3 is 14 residues. Trimming cost V 0 bases and J 5 bases, with 7 bases left between them. Germline V lookup: CDR1 MNHEY, CDR2 SVGAGI.

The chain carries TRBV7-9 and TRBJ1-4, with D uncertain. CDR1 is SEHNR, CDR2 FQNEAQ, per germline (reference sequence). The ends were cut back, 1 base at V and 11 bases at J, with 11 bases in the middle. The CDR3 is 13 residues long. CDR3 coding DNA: TGTGCCAGCAGCTTAGAAGTCCAGCAGAAACTGTTTTTT. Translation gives CASSLEVQQKLFF.

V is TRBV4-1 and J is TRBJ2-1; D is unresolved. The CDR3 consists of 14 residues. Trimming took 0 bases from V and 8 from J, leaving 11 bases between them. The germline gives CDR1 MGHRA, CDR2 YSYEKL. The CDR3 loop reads CASSQEGRLDEQFF. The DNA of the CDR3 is TGCGCCAGCAGCCAAGAAGGAAGGTTGGATGAGCAGTTCTTC.

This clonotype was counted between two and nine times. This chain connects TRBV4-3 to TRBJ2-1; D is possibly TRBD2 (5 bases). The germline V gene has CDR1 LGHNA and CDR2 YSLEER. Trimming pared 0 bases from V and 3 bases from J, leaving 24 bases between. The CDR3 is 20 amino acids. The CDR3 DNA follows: TGCGCCAGCAGCCAAGATCCAAGCCATTTGATGAGCGGATTCTACAATGAGCAGTTCTTC. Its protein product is CASSQDPSHLMSGFYNEQFF.

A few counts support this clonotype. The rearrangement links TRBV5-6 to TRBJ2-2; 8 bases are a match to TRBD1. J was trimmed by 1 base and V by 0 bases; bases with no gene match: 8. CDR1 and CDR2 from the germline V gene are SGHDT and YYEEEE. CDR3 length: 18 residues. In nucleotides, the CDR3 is TGTGCCAGCAGCTTGGGGGCGGGACAGGAGATGAACACCGGGGAGCTGTTTTTT. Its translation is CASSLGAGQEMNTGELFF.